This T cell receptor beta chain was sequenced for a study of blood T cell repertoires in COVID-19 (dated by TCRdb to 2020 to 2021). For the study in its entirety: Samples from collaborators originated in the United States, Italy and Spain and spanned both the acute and convalescent phases of COVID-19. The material from the prospective study consisted of cDNA or gDNA derived from T cells, B-cell-depleted T cells, or PBMCs. Deeply sampled blood TCRbeta repertoires from subjects exposed to, actively infected with, or recovered from COVID-19 were included in the dataset. The samples were drawn from the first 160 participants of the ongoing ImmuneRACE study and from some 1,300 subjects provided by 6 global collaborators. The repertoires were released in a freely available public database intended as a resource for research on the immune response to SARS-CoV-2. A de-identified subject ID, COVID-19 status, age in years and sex were almost always included in the sample metadata. HLA class I and class II types, where available, came from metadata supplied by the sample provider rather than from assay-based typing. Overall study outcomes, separate from this receptor: The amount of clinical and demographic metadata varied by source and participant and was provided uncurated.

On this clone: Its binding antigen is unknown. No much larger clone exists at a distance of one base, and base qualities are not known.

Taken from the germline V gene, the CDR1 and CDR2 loops are SGHDT and YYEEEE. The CDR3 covers 18 residues, taking in both the cysteine and the phenylalanine. Here the CDR3 DNA is all that survives: 54 bases in frame from base 1. V is pruned by 4 bases and J by 0 bases, leaving 7 bases of the junction without a gene match. The immunoSEQ Assay, a bias-controlled multiplex PCR, was used to amplify TCRbeta CDR3 regions from genomic DNA. The authors' analysis ran thus. Nucleated cell counts per sample were estimated from amplification of reference gene primers within the assay. To quantify the absolute abundance of each unique TCRbeta CDR3 rearrangement, sequence reads were collapsed and filtered. Productive Simpson clonality was computed per sample as the square root of Simpson's diversity index over productive rearrangements. In its TCRdb copy, this immuneACCESS table keeps in-frame sequences only and misses some clones. Where compared with another copy, unresolved V genes explain less than half of these, and the others have no known cause. D and trimming come from the DNA, and the V and J calls and clone size come from that table. A total of about 250,000 clones appear in this sample, roughly 88% of them only once. The ten most abundant clones make up roughly 0.8% of the sample.

Whole blood was collected in K2EDTA tubes by collaborating institutions according to the institutions' own protocols. For TCRbeta analysis, collaborators shipped samples in one of three forms: frozen whole blood, isolated PBMCs, or DNA extracted from either of those sample types. This receptor was obtained from a woman in her 30s with acute or convalescent COVID-19. The sequencing sample was made of peripheral blood. The chain joins TRBV5-6 to TRBJ2-6, and TRBD1 matches 10 of the central bases. The CDR3 loop reads CASSPGQGILSGANVLTF. The nucleotide sequence is TGTGCCAGCAGCCCGGGACAGGGGATACTCTCTGGGGCCAACGTCCTGACTTTC. Where the CDR3 stops, the reference TRBV5-6 and TRBJ2-6 genes take over; the full variable domain is DAGVTQSPTHLIKTRGQQVTLRCSPKSGHDTVSWYQQALGQGPQFIFQYYEEEERQRGNFPDRFSGHQFPNYSSELNVNALLLGDSALYLCASSPGQGILSGANVLTFGAGSRLTVL.